This TCR beta chain was documented in a study of T-cell memory formation after mild COVID-19. Study-level points and caveats: Contracting clones, day 15 to 85, had balanced CD4/CD8, and later expanders favored CD4+. Most CD4+ clones that shrank were in CM and EM, while CD8+ ones turned up in EMRA.

TCRdb passed the 5' RACE reads through MiXCR, listing each CDR3 protein once. The top ten hold about 40% of the sample, which has approximately 100,000 distinct CDR3 sequences, approximately 12% seen once. About this clonotype: Its specificity is unknown.

The junction had 9 bases not matched to a gene; V was cut back by 3 bases and J by 2 bases. The CDR3 is made up of 17 amino acids. Germline values: CDR1 ENHRY, CDR2 SYGVKD. The TCR sequence derives from a man aged 18 to 35 who had mild COVID-19 (a few samples of this study predate the infection). Cell type and time point are not known. The sample was PBMCs or a T cell subset sorted from them (not recorded which). The chain has TRBV10-3 and TRBJ2-1, with 8 bases identical to TRBD2. The CDR3: CAISDPPGGSPYNEQFF. CDR3 in DNA: TGTGCCATCAGTGACCCACCGGGGGGGAGCCCCTACAATGAGCAGTTCTTC.